The 3 T cell receptor beta chains reported below all come from one sample, sequenced in a study of beta chain features in type 1 diabetes. The antigens these receptors bind are not known. TCRB transcripts that were expressed got sequenced, as all of the isolated RNA had been reverse transcribed. Only in-frame clones appear in the TCRdb table, and some are missing; sequencing was by immunoSEQ multiplex PCR. The table includes 200,000 to 250,000 clones, about 15% detected once. Study observations and caveats: Moderate yet significant TCRB CDR3 shortening was seen in Type 1 diabetes patients in all four CD4+ subsets.

Sequencing used naive CD4+ T cells from blood. The receptors stem from a man aged 25-45 years with type 1 diabetes.

The chain carries TRBV4-1 and TRBJ1-1, with unresolved D. V was pared by 3 bases and J by 5 bases, with 13 bases between. Germline assignment: CDR1 MGHRA and CDR2 YSYEKL. The CDR3 contains 14 residues. The CDR3 reads CASSHDNARTEAFF. In DNA, the CDR3 is TGCGCCAGCAGCCATGATAATGCACGGACTGAAGCTTTCTTT.

There are a few counts of this clone. The chain is built from TRBV5-1 and TRBJ2-2; 9 bases agree with TRBD1. After removal of 5 bases from V and 4 bases from J, the junction contained 6 bases not matched to a gene. CDR1 and CDR2 (germline): SGHRS, YFSETQ. The CDR3 covers 15 residues. Written as DNA, the CDR3 is TGCGCCAGCAGGTCGGGACAGGGAGGCACCGGGGAGCTGTTTTTT. Its protein is CASRSGQGGTGELFF.

This clone has just a few counts. The chain links TRBV6-5 to TRBJ1-5; TRBD1 agrees at 8 bases. The CDR3 runs 14 residues. The ends lost 6 bases at V and 3 bases at J; junction bases unmatched: 4. Germline V gene sequence: CDR1 MNHEY, CDR2 SVGAGI. The CDR3 bases are TGTGCCAGCAGGGCGGACAGGGACAATCAGCCCCAGCATTTT. It codes for CASRADRDNQPQHF.